This passage covers 6 T cell receptor beta chains from one sample sequenced in a study of T cell repertoires in cytomegalovirus infection. Antigens for these TCRs are unknown. TCRdb re-derived calls from the reads in MiXCR, one entry per CDR3 protein. The data contain hundreds of thousands of distinct CDR3 sequences, about 42% of them singletons. Sample: cultured PBMCs, taken from culture after CMV antigen stimulation. Every receptor here comes from a human donor in good health (CMV status not recorded). Some clones in this sample may be carry-over from other donors' samples.

The chain uses TRBV7-9 and TRBJ1-2; 7 bases agree with TRBD1. In germline, CDR1 is SEHNR, CDR2 FQNEAQ (reference sequence). CDR3 size: 15 residues. J gave up 3 bases and V 1 base, and 5 bases lay outside the gene matches. The CDR3 loop reads CASSLGGGADYGYTF. CDR3 bases: TGTGCCAGCAGCTTAGGAGGGGGCGCAGACTATGGCTACACCTTC.

This clonotype has a handful of counts. V gene TRBV11-2 combines with J gene TRBJ2-7, with D possibly being TRBD2 (6 bases). V dropped 1 base and J dropped 6 bases, with 13 bases sitting between them. Germline V gene sequence: CDR1 SGHAT, CDR2 FQNNGV. This CDR3 comprises 14 residues. This CDR3 reads CASSLVPPGGEQYF. CDR3 DNA sequence: TGTGCCAGCAGCTTAGTCCCTCCCGGGGGCGAGCAGTACTTC.

The sample holds many counts of this clonotype. The rearrangement uses TRBV6-1 and TRBJ2-1; 7 bases are shared with TRBD1. The germline V gene has CDR1 MNHNS and CDR2 SASEGT. The CDR3 has 15 amino acids. J was trimmed by 6 bases and V by 1 base; bases with no gene match: 6. The CDR3 coding sequence is TGTGCCAGCAGTGAAGGGTCAACAGGGGTCAATGAGCAGTTCTTC. Translating gives CASSEGSTGVNEQFF.

The table lists this clonotype with a few counts. The chain links TRBV7-6 to TRBJ2-1; 7 nucleotides match TRBD2. V was pared by 1 base and J by 0 bases, with 3 bases of the junction left unmatched. Germline lookup yields CDR1 SGHVS and CDR2 FNYEAQ. The CDR3 extends over 16 amino acids. The CDR3 coding sequence is TGTGCCAGCAGCTTAGGCGGCGGGGGCTCCTACAATGAGCAGTTCTTC. Its protein product is CASSLGGGGSYNEQFF.

This sequence joins TRBV27 and TRBJ2-3; 8 bases match TRBD2. The CDR3 is made up of 14 amino acids. From germline, CDR1 is MNHEY and CDR2 SMNVEV (reference sequence). With 6 bases clipped from V and 4 bases from J, the junction kept 6 bases outside the gene matches. CDR3: CASRPTGGPDTQYF. The CDR3 nucleotides are TGTGCCAGCAGACCTACGGGGGGGCCAGATACGCAGTATTTT.

J is TRBJ2-7 and V is TRBV25-1; the D gene could be TRBD1 or TRBD2 (5 bases each). V lost 7 bases and J 6 bases, leaving 16 bases between the germline ends. Germline V gene sequence: CDR1 MGHDK, CDR2 SYGVNS. The CDR3 has 13 amino acids. The chain's CDR3 is CASNPDGAGEQYF. DNA of the CDR3: TGTGCCAGCAACCCTGACGGGGCAGGCGAGCAGTACTTC.